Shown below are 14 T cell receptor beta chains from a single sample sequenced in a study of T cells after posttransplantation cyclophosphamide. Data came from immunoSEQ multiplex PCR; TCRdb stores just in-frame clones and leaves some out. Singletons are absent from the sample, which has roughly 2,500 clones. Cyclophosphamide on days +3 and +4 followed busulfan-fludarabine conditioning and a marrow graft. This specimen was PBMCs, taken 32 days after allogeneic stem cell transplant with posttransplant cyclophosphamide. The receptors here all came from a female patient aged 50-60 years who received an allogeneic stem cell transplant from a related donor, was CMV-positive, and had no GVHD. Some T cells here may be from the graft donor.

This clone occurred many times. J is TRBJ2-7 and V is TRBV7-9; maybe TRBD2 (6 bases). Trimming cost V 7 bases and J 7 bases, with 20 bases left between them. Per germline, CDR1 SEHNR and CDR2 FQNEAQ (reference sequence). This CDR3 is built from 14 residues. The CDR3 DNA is TGTGCCAGCACCCCCGGGTCCGGGGCGGGGGAGCAGTACTTC. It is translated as CASTPGSGAGEQYF.

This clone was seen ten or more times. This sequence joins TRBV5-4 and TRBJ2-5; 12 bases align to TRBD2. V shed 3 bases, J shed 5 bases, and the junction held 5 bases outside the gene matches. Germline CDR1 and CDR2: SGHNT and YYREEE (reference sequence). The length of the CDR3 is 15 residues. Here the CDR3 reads CASSSRTSGDETQYF. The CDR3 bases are TGTGCCAGCAGCTCTAGGACTAGCGGGGACGAGACCCAGTACTTC.

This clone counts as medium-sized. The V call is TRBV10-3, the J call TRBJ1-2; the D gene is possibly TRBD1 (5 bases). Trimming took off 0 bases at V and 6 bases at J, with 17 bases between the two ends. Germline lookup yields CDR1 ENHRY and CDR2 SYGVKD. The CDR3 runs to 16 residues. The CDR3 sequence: CAISESYLTVQDGYTF. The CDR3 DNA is TGTGCCATCAGTGAGTCTTATCTGACAGTACAGGATGGCTACACCTTC.

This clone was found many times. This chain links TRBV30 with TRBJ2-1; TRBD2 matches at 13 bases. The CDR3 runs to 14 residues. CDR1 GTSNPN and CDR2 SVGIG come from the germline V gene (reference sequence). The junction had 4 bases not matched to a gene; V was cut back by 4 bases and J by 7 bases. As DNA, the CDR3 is TGTGCCTGGAAGGGGACTAGCGGGGCGAATGAGCAGTTCTTC. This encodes CAWKGTSGANEQFF.

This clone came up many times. The CDR3 nucleotides are TGTGCCAGCAGTTACGACAGGGGAAGATCGAATCAGCCCCAGCATTTT. Translated, it gives CASSYDRGRSNQPQHF. The rearrangement links TRBV6-6 to TRBJ1-5; 8 bases are shared with TRBD1. V dropped 2 bases and J dropped 4; count of bases not matched to a gene: 7. CDR3 size: 16 residues. The germline V gene has CDR1 MNHNY and CDR2 SVGAGI (reference sequence).

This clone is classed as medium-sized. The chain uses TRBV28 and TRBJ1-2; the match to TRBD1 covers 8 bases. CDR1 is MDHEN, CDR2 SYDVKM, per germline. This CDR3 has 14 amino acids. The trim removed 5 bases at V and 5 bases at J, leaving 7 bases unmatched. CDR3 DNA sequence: TGTGCCAGCAGTGTACGGACAGGGAGGTATGGCTACACCTTC. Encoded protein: CASSVRTGRYGYTF.

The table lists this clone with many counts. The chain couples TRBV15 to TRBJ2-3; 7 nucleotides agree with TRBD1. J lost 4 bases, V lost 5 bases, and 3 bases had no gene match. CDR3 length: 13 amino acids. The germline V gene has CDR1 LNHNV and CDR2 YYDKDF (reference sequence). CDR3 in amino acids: CATSADRADTQYF. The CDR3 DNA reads TGTGCCACCAGCGCTGACAGGGCAGATACGCAGTATTTT.

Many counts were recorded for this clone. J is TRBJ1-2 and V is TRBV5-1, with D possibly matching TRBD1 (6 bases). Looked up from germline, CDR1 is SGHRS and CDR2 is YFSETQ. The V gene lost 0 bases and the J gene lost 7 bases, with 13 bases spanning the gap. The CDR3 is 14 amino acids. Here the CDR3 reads CASSLDRGASGYTF. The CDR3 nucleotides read TGCGCCAGCAGCTTGGATCGGGGGGCTTCTGGCTACACCTTC. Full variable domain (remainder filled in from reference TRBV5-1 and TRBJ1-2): KAGVTQTPRYLIKTRGQQVTLSCSPISGHRSVSWYQQTPGQGLQFLFEYFSETQRNKGNFPGRFSGRQFSNSRSEMNVSTLELGDSALYLCASSLDRGASGYTFGSGTRLTVV.

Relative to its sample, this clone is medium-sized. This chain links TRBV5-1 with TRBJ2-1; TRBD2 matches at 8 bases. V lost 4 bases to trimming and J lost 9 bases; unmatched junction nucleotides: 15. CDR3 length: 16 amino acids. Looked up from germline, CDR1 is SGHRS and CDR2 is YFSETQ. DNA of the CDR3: TGCGCCAGCAGCCCGACCGGGACTAGTCTAAGTGGTGAGCAGTTCTTC. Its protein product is CASSPTGTSLSGEQFF. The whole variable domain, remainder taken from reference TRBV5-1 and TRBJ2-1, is KAGVTQTPRYLIKTRGQQVTLSCSPISGHRSVSWYQQTPGQGLQFLFEYFSETQRNKGNFPGRFSGRQFSNSRSEMNVSTLELGDSALYLCASSPTGTSLSGEQFFGPGTRLTVL.

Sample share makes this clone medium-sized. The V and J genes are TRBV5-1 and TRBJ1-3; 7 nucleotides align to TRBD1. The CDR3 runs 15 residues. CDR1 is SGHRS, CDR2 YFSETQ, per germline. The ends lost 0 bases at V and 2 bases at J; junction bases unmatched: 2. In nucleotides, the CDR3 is TGCGCCAGCAGCTTGGGAGGGACAGCTGGAAACACCATATATTTT. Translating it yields CASSLGGTAGNTIYF.

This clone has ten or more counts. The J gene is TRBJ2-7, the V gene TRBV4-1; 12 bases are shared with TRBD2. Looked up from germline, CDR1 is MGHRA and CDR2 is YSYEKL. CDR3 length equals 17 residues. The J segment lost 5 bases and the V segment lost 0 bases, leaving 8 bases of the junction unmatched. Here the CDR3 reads CASSQDGGTSGFNEQYF. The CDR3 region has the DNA TGCGCCAGCAGCCAAGATGGAGGGACTAGCGGGTTCAACGAGCAGTACTTC.

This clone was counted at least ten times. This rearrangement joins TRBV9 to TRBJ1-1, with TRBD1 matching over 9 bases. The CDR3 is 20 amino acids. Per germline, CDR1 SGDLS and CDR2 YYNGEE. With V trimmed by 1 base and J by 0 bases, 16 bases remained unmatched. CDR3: CASSVYPGTGKPVMNTEAFF. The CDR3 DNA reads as TGTGCCAGCAGCGTATATCCCGGGACAGGGAAACCGGTAATGAACACTGAAGCTTTCTTT.

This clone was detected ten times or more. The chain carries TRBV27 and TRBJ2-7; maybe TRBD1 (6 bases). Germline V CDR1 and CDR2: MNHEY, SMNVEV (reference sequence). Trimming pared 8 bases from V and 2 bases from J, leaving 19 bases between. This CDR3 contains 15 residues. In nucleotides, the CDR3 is TGTGCCAGCCTCTCGTTGGGACAATTCCCCTACGAGCAGTACTTC. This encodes CASLSLGQFPYEQYF.

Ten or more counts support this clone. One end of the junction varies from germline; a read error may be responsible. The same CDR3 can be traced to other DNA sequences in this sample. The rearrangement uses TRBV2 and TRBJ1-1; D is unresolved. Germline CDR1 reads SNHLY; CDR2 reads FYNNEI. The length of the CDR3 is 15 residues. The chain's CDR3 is CASTRTGKMNTEAFF. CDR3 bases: TGTGCCAGCACTAGAACGGGGAAAATGAACACTGAAGCCTTCTTT.